These 28 T cell receptor beta chains were sequenced from one sample in a study of blood T cell repertoires in COVID-19 (dated by TCRdb to 2020 to 2022). The library was obtained by the immunoSEQ multiplex PCR assay. In TCRdb, the immuneACCESS table is reduced to in-frame sequences with V and J assigned. These tables do not hold every clone; where another copy was compared, an unresolved V gene accounts for under half, and the others remain unexplained. The sample table shows 95,000 to 150,000 clones, and about 90% are seen once. The ten top clones hold roughly 30% of the sample. Sequences were obtained from peripheral blood. These TCRs come from a woman between 70 and 85 years old with acute or convalescent COVID-19.

CDR3 sequence reads: CASSLDRSVNEQFF. The CDR3 bases are TGTGCCAGCAGTCTTGACAGGTCTGTAAATGAGCAGTTCTTC. This chain connects TRBV2 to TRBJ2-1, with a weak D call TRBD1 (6 bases). CDR3 size: 14 residues. The V and J ends lost 5 bases and 7 bases respectively, with 15 bases between them. Looked up from germline, CDR1 is SNHLY and CDR2 is FYNNEI.

The chain carries TRBV15 and TRBJ1-4; D ambiguous. V dropped 5 bases and J dropped 10 bases, with 14 bases sitting between them. Germline V lookup: CDR1 LNHNV, CDR2 YYDKDF (reference sequence). The CDR3 is made up of 13 amino acids. The CDR3 DNA reads as TGTGCCACCAGCCCTCCTGGGCTCGGAAAACTGTTTTTT. As protein: CATSPPGLGKLFF. The full variable domain, its missing parts supplied by reference TRBV15 and TRBJ1-4, is DAMVIQNPRYQVTQFGKPVTLSCSQTLNHNVMYWYQQKSSQAPKLLFHYYDKDFNNEADTPDNFQSRRPNTSFCFLDIRSPGLGDTAMYLCATSPPGLGKLFFGSGTQLSVL.

The chain carries TRBV2 and TRBJ2-3, with a tentative D call TRBD2 (6 bases). Trimming removed 1 base from V and 1 base from J, with 6 bases in between. This CDR3 is 14 amino acids long. The V gene's germline CDR1 is SNHLY and CDR2 FYNNEI. The CDR3 sequence: CASSEGGGTDTQYF. The CDR3 region has the DNA TGTGCCAGCAGTGAAGGGGGGGGCACAGATACGCAGTATTTT.

The genes are TRBV7-9 and TRBJ2-7, with a weak D call TRBD1 (5 bases). Germline CDR1 and CDR2: SEHNR and FQNEAQ (reference sequence). The CDR3 spans 15 residues. V shed 0 bases and J shed 3 bases, with 12 bases lying between them. CDR3 nucleotides: TGTGCCAGCAGCTTAGCGGCGAATGGACACTACGAGCAGTACTTC. It specifies CASSLAANGHYEQYF. Supplemented by reference TRBV7-9 and TRBJ2-7, the full variable domain reads DTGVSQNPRHKITKRGQNVTFRCDPISEHNRLYWYRQTLGQGPEFLTYFQNEAQLEKSRLLSDRFSAERPKGSFSTLEIQRTEQGDSAMYLCASSLAANGHYEQYFGPGTRLTVT.

The rearrangement joins TRBV30 to TRBJ1-1, with D possibly TRBD1 on 5 matching bases. The ends were cut back, 5 bases at V and 8 bases at J, with 15 bases in the middle. CDR1 is GTSNPN, CDR2 SVGIG, per germline (reference sequence). CDR3 length: 12 residues. CDR3 bases: TGTGCCTGGGGGACTGGGAGCCCCGAAGCTTTCTTT. Translation: CAWGTGSPEAFF.

This rearrangement joins TRBV9 to TRBJ1-2, with 8 bases matching TRBD1. Germline V gene lookup returns CDR1 SGDLS and CDR2 YYNGEE. The trim removed 0 bases at V and 4 bases at J, leaving 5 bases unmatched. CDR3 size: 15 residues. In DNA form, the CDR3 reads TGTGCCAGCAGCGTAGATCTTGGGACAGGCTATGGCTACACCTTC. This translates into CASSVDLGTGYGYTF. Full variable domain (missing parts from reference TRBV9 and TRBJ1-2): DSGVTQTPKHLITATGQRVTLRCSPRSGDLSVYWYQQSLDQGLQFLIQYYNGEERAKGNILERFSAQQFPDLHSELNLSSLELGDSALYFCASSVDLGTGYGYTFGSGTRLTVV.

This clone was seen once. The chain is built from TRBV14 and TRBJ1-4; TRBD1 aligns across 7 bases. There are 16 residues in the CDR3. The J segment lost 8 bases and the V segment lost 0 bases, leaving 9 bases of the junction unmatched. The V gene's germline CDR1 is SGHDN and CDR2 FVKESK. Written as DNA, the CDR3 is TGTGCCAGCAGCCAAGAGGGCCGGACAGGATTGGAAAAACTGTTTTTT. It is translated as CASSQEGRTGLEKLFF.

The J gene is TRBJ2-3, the V gene TRBV7-3; 9 bases are shared with TRBD2. Trimming cost V 1 base and J 6 bases; bases outside gene matches: 14. CDR3 length: 18 amino acids. Germline V gene lookup returns CDR1 SGHTA and CDR2 FQGTGA. The CDR3, as DNA: TGTGCCAGCAGCTTAAGGGGACGGAGCGGGGGGCGGAGGGATACGCAGTATTTT. This encodes CASSLRGRSGGRRDTQYF.

The chain links TRBV2 to TRBJ1-1; a possible D gene is TRBD1 (5 bases). This CDR3 region has 12 residues. Germline CDR1 SNHLY, CDR2 FYNNEI. V lost 6 bases and J 5 bases, leaving 10 bases between the germline ends. The CDR3 coding sequence is TGTGCCAGCAGGGGACTAAGTACTGAAGCTTTCTTT. Protein product: CASRGLSTEAFF.

V usage is TRBV7-9 and J usage is TRBJ2-7; D perhaps matches TRBD1 (6 bases). CDR1 is SEHNR, CDR2 FQNEAQ, per germline (reference sequence). There are 15 residues in the CDR3. The V end was cut by 4 bases, the J end by 2 bases, with 15 bases between. DNA of the CDR3: TGTGCCAGCAGCTCATCCAGGGGAAGTACCTACGAGCAGTACTTC. Translated, it gives CASSSSRGSTYEQYF.

The chain uses TRBV19 and TRBJ1-5; 10 nucleotides align to TRBD1. Per germline, CDR1 LNHDA and CDR2 SQIVND (reference sequence). The CDR3 runs 17 residues. The junction had 8 bases not matched to a gene; V was cut back by 0 bases and J by 6 bases. This chain's CDR3 is CASSIDLGTGVFQPQHF. CDR3 DNA: TGTGCCAGTAGTATAGATCTAGGGACAGGGGTTTTTCAGCCCCAGCATTTT.

This clone was seen more than once but under ten times. This rearrangement joins TRBV7-9 to TRBJ1-2, with D unclear. Germline CDR1 is SEHNR and CDR2 is FQNEAQ (reference sequence). The V gene lost 1 base and the J gene lost 0 bases, with 12 bases spanning the gap. This CDR3 is 16 amino acids long. The CDR3 nucleotides are TGTGCCAGCAGCTTAGGTAGTGGTTTGGCTAACTATGGCTACACCTTC. This encodes CASSLGSGLANYGYTF.

This clone was seen a single time. J is TRBJ1-1 and V is TRBV2; possibly TRBD1 for D (6 bases). V lost 7 bases and J 0 bases, leaving 15 bases between the germline ends. CDR1 and CDR2 from the germline V gene are SNHLY and FYNNEI. CDR3 size: 15 residues. The CDR3, as DNA: TGTGCCAGCACCTCCGGGACAACTATGAACACTGAAGCTTTCTTT. Translation gives CASTSGTTMNTEAFF.

The J gene is TRBJ2-4, the V gene TRBV7-2; no clear D. Trimming cost V 3 bases and J 0 bases, with 9 bases left between them. Per germline, CDR1 SGHTA and CDR2 FQGNSA. The CDR3 is 15 residues long. This chain's CDR3 is CASSFGWAAKNIQYF. The DNA of the CDR3 is TGTGCCAGCAGCTTCGGTTGGGCAGCCAAAAACATTCAGTACTTC.

The J gene is TRBJ1-5, the V gene TRBV5-1; D is unresolved. Germline-derived CDR1 and CDR2 are SGHRS and YFSETQ. Between the trimmed V and J ends, which lost 1 base and 2 bases, there was a span of 13 bases. The CDR3 totals 16 residues. CDR3 sequence (DNA): TGCGCCAGCAGCTTGTCCGGTTTCGGGGGCAATCAGCCCCAGCATTTT. This gives the protein CASSLSGFGGNQPQHF. Full variable domain (missing parts from reference TRBV5-1 and TRBJ1-5): KAGVTQTPRYLIKTRGQQVTLSCSPISGHRSVSWYQQTPGQGLQFLFEYFSETQRNKGNFPGRFSGRQFSNSRSEMNVSTLELGDSALYLCASSLSGFGGNQPQHFGDGTRLSIL.

The rearrangement links TRBV28 to TRBJ2-7; 9 bases fit TRBD1. V lost 8 bases and J lost 5; bases outside the gene matches: 13. The CDR3 totals 15 residues. Germline CDR1 is MDHEN and CDR2 is SYDVKM. The CDR3 DNA reads TGTGCCAGCCCCCCGGGGGGACAGGGTTTCCACGAGCAGTACTTC. It codes for CASPPGGQGFHEQYF. The full variable domain, its missing parts supplied by reference TRBV28 and TRBJ2-7, is DVKVTQSSRYLVKRTGEKVFLECVQDMDHENMFWYRQDPGLGLRLIYFSYDVKMKEKGDIPEGYSVSREKKERFSLILESASTNQTSMYLCASPPGGQGFHEQYFGPGTRLTVT.

The chain employs TRBV2 and TRBJ1-6; TRBD1 matches 10 bases. CDR1 is SNHLY and CDR2 is FYNNEI in the germline V gene. This CDR3 is built from 19 residues. V lost 4 bases to trimming and J lost 0 bases; unmatched junction nucleotides: 9. CDR3 nucleotides: TGTGCCAGCAGTGGGGACAGGGGAGTGGGGAACTCCTATAATTCACCCCTCCACTTT. It codes for CASSGDRGVGNSYNSPLHF.

DNA of the CDR3: TGTGCCAGCAGTTTAAGTATAGTTATGAACACTGAAGCTTTCTTT. Its protein product is CASSLSIVMNTEAFF. The chain combines TRBV28 with TRBJ1-1; D remains ambiguous. CDR1 is MDHEN, CDR2 SYDVKM, per germline. The CDR3 is 15 residues long. Trimming shortened V by 2 bases and J by 0 bases, and 10 bases separated the two germline ends.

The chain joins TRBV3-1 (or the pseudogene TRBV3-2) to TRBJ2-1; 8 bases match TRBD2. From germline, CDR1 is LGHDT and CDR2 YNNKEL (reference sequence). V trimming: 1 base; J trimming: 4 bases; junction bases outside the gene matches: 6. The CDR3 is made up of 16 amino acids. Written as DNA, the CDR3 is TGTGCCAGCAGCCAAGCGGCGGGACTAGGATACAATGAGCAGTTCTTC. It translates to CASSQAAGLGYNEQFF.

The chain is built from TRBV5-6 and TRBJ1-2, with D unresolved. Per germline, CDR1 SGHDT and CDR2 YYEEEE. This CDR3 contains 15 residues. V was shortened by 0 bases and J by 2 bases, with 11 bases between the two germline ends. The CDR3 here is CASSLATLSNYGYTF. In DNA, the CDR3 is TGTGCCAGCAGCTTGGCCACATTGTCAAACTATGGCTACACCTTC. The full variable domain, rest sourced from reference TRBV5-6 and TRBJ1-2, is DAGVTQSPTHLIKTRGQQVTLRCSPKSGHDTVSWYQQALGQGPQFIFQYYEEEERQRGNFPDRFSGHQFPNYSSELNVNALLLGDSALYLCASSLATLSNYGYTFGSGTRLTVV.

The rearrangement uses TRBV28 and TRBJ2-5, with D perhaps TRBD1 (7 bases). CDR1 MDHEN and CDR2 SYDVKM come from the germline V gene. This CDR3 region has 16 residues. Trimming shortened V by 5 bases and J by 1 base, and 17 bases separated the two germline ends. The CDR3 sequence: CASSGQGGPAQETQYF. CDR3 nucleotide sequence: TGTGCCAGCAGTGGTCAGGGGGGCCCGGCCCAAGAGACCCAGTACTTC.

V and J are TRBV4-1 and TRBJ2-3, with D perhaps TRBD2 (5 bases). The CDR3 totals 14 residues. V lost 6 bases, J lost 2 bases, and 12 bases lay in between. Per the germline V gene, CDR1 is MGHRA and CDR2 is YSYEKL. CDR3 sequence: CASSPPGSTDTQYF. The CDR3 DNA reads TGCGCCAGCAGTCCTCCGGGATCCACAGATACGCAGTATTTT.

J is TRBJ1-2 and V is TRBV28; no clear D gene. V shed 5 bases and J shed 4 bases, with 8 bases lying between them. Germline CDR1 MDHEN, CDR2 SYDVKM. The CDR3 contains 12 residues. CDR3 sequence (DNA): TGTGCCAGCAGTGAGGGTTCCTATGGCTACACCTTC. Amino acids: CASSEGSYGYTF.

The J gene is TRBJ2-7, the V gene TRBV5-1, with 7 bases matching TRBD1. Germline V CDR1 and CDR2: SGHRS, YFSETQ. The V segment lost 4 bases and the J segment 5 bases; nucleotides outside the gene matches: 6. There are 13 residues in the CDR3. CDR3 bases: TGCGCCAGCAGCCCCCGAGGGGGCCACGAGCAGTACTTC. Translating it yields CASSPRGGHEQYF. The variable domain in full, completed from reference TRBV5-1 and TRBJ2-7, reads KAGVTQTPRYLIKTRGQQVTLSCSPISGHRSVSWYQQTPGQGLQFLFEYFSETQRNKGNFPGRFSGRQFSNSRSEMNVSTLELGDSALYLCASSPRGGHEQYFGPGTRLTVT.

The chain recombines TRBV28 with TRBJ2-7, with D possibly matching TRBD1 (6 bases). CDR1 MDHEN and CDR2 SYDVKM come from the germline V gene. V was trimmed by 3 bases and J by 3 bases, leaving 12 bases between them. CDR3 length equals 14 residues. Written as DNA, the CDR3 is TGTGCCAGCAGTTTGTGGGACACCGACTACGAGCAGTACTTC. Translated: CASSLWDTDYEQYF.

The chain couples TRBV5-1 to TRBJ2-1; 7 bases match TRBD1. This CDR3 spans 15 amino acids. The ends lost 0 bases at V and 2 bases at J; junction bases unmatched: 2. The germline V gene encodes CDR1 SGHRS and CDR2 YFSETQ. The CDR3 reads CASSLVRGTYNEQFF. The CDR3 DNA reads TGCGCCAGCAGCTTGGTCAGGGGGACCTACAATGAGCAGTTCTTC.

The sample holds one count of this clone. The chain couples TRBV7-6 to TRBJ2-7; TRBD1 aligns across 8 bases. Trimming at V came to 2 bases and at J to 7 bases, leaving 7 bases not matched to a gene. CDR1 and CDR2 (germline): SGHVS, FNYEAQ. The CDR3 extends over 14 amino acids. CDR3 bases: TGTGCCAGCAGCTTAAGGTTCAGGGGGCGAGAGCAGTACTTC. It yields the protein CASSLRFRGREQYF.

This chain uses TRBV29-1 with TRBJ2-3; 8 nucleotides align to TRBD2. The CDR3 consists of 13 residues. CDR1 SQVTM and CDR2 ANQGSEA come from the germline V gene. Trimming removed 5 bases from V and 1 base from J; junction bases left unmatched: 2. The chain's CDR3 is CSVRGGGTDTQYF. The DNA of the CDR3 is TGCAGCGTTCGGGGGGGAGGCACAGATACGCAGTATTTT.